This TCR beta chain was documented in a study of blood T cells in healthy people across ages. In its sample, this clonotype was seen a few times. Antigen unknown. PCR was performed a second time for about 6 to 11 cycles using a sample-barcoded 5' primer and a J-beta primer mix. TCRdb re-called the 5' RACE reads with MiXCR, one entry per CDR3 protein. The sample comprises roughly 1,100,000 distinct CDR3 sequences, approximately 25% of which are singletons, and around 0.75% rests with the top ten. This CDR3 has 16 amino acids. The V gene's germline CDR1 is SQVTM and CDR2 ANQGSEA. Germline trimming cut 8 bases from V and 4 bases from J; bases unmatched to any gene: 15. Overall study results and limits: Estimates of total diversity, which came from one million sequenced T cells, were considered to be underestimates. Donor CMV status, an unknown factor, possibly confounded changes in expanded clonotypes.

The data also belong to a second study, concerning T cells of mothers and their children. That report notes: The donors comprised a handful of children and their three healthy Caucasian mothers.

Sequencing used blood. The V and J genes are TRBV29-1 and TRBJ2-1; TRBD1 matches at 9 bases. The TCR was taken from a girl aged 2-10 years in good health. The CDR3 nucleotides are TGCAGCTCGACCCCCCTAGGACAGGGGTATTACAATGAGCAGTTCTTC. Its protein product is CSSTPLGQGYYNEQFF.